Here is one T cell receptor (beta chain) with its context. These data belong to a study of blood T cell repertoires in COVID-19. About the study: The United States, Italy and Spain were the sources of the acute and convalescent COVID-19 samples. From T cells, B-cell-depleted T cells, or PBMCs came the material, which was cDNA or gDNA.

The V and J ends lost 3 bases and 2 bases respectively, with 7 bases between them. The CDR3 contains 13 residues. CDR1 KGHSH and CDR2 LQKENI come from the germline V gene. Per the study methods: How many nucleated cells were present was estimated from reference gene primer amplification. This table comes from immunoSEQ multiplex PCR, and its TCRdb copy is limited to in-frame clones, with some not included. V, J and clone size are those of that table, while D and trimming were read from the DNA. The table records some 71,000 clones, nearly 90% of them present only once. The TCR originated in a man aged 50-60 years with acute or convalescent COVID-19. Sequencing was performed on peripheral blood. The chain joins TRBV18 to TRBJ1-2; D not certain. Here the CDR3 reads CASSPSANYGYTF. DNA of the CDR3: TGTGCCAGCTCACCTTCCGCGAACTATGGCTACACCTTC.